This T cell receptor beta chain was found in a study of blood T cell repertoires in COVID-19. Study-wide context: The cDNA or gDNA used as material had been derived from T cells, B-cell-depleted T cells, or PBMCs.

This study enrolled people aged roughly 18 to 89 from around 25 US geographic areas. On this clone: A much larger clone lies a single base off, so this may be a read error.

Produced via immunoSEQ multiplex PCR; TCRdb's table is partial and in-frame only. The profile covers a few hundred thousand clones, with 80% to 90% appearing a single time and roughly 2.3% taken by the ten largest. The CDR3 extends over 14 amino acids. J lost 0 bases, V lost 3 bases, and 2 bases had no gene match. The germline CDR1 and CDR2 sequences are SGDLS and YYNGEE. The TCR sequence derives from a man aged 25 to 40 who had recovered from COVID-19. The chain joins TRBV9 to TRBJ1-1, with TRBD1 matching 7 bases. Sequencing used PBMCs or T cells enriched from blood (not recorded which). The CDR3 sequence is CASSAGQMNTEAFF. CDR3 nucleotide sequence: TGTGCCAGCAGCGCGGGACAGATGAACACTGAAGCTTTCTTT.